A single sample is the source of the 12 T cell receptor beta chains below, sequenced in a study of shared clonotypes between healthy human individuals. Clones were sequenced by immunoSEQ multiplex PCR, and TCRdb holds only the in-frame ones, with some missing. The sample shows some 1,100,000 clones, about 80% of them seen only once. Sequenced material: memory CD4+ T cells from PBMCs. Subset: CD45RA-negative fraction. These receptors all stem from a man aged 18-30 years in good health. Some clones in this sample may be carry-over from other donors' samples.

The sample holds one count of this clone. V is TRBV29-1 and J is TRBJ2-1; 10 bases align to TRBD2. The CDR3 extends over 15 amino acids. In germline, CDR1 is SQVTM, CDR2 ANQGSEA. V was clipped by 6 bases and J by 5 bases; unmatched bases: 10. CDR3 DNA: TGCAGCGTCGTAGTTAGCGGGAGGCACCACAATGAGCAGTTCTTC. This codes for CSVVVSGRHHNEQFF.

The gene calls are TRBV27 and TRBJ2-1; possibly TRBD2 for D (5 bases). The CDR3 has 11 residues. Looked up from germline, CDR1 is MNHEY and CDR2 is SMNVEV (reference sequence). Trimming pared 7 bases from V and 9 bases from J, leaving 10 bases between. DNA of the CDR3: TGTGCCAGCACTCGACGGGGTGAGCAGTTCTTC. Its protein product is CASTRRGEQFF.

The chain links TRBV30 to TRBJ2-7, with TRBD2 matching over 11 bases. V shed 4 bases, J shed 4 bases, and the junction held 12 bases outside the gene matches. Germline V gene data show CDR1 as GTSNPN and CDR2 as SVGIG (reference sequence). The CDR3 is 16 residues long. The CDR3 is CAWTTYSGTSGYEQYF. DNA of the CDR3: TGTGCCTGGACCACATACTCCGGGACTAGCGGATACGAGCAGTACTTC.

This clone was picked up a small number of times. The chain recombines TRBV2 with TRBJ2-4; no definite D call. Deletions cut 0 bases from V and 1 base from J, with 7 bases between. This CDR3 is 15 amino acids long. Looked up from germline, CDR1 is SNHLY and CDR2 is FYNNEI. CDR3: CASSEALPAKNIQYF. The CDR3 coding sequence is TGTGCCAGCAGTGAAGCGCTTCCTGCCAAAAACATTCAGTACTTC.

This chain links TRBV6-4 with TRBJ2-3, with 8 bases aligning to TRBD2. The J segment lost 2 bases and the V segment lost 5 bases, leaving 3 bases of the junction unmatched. The CDR3 extends over 14 amino acids. The germline V gene encodes CDR1 MRHNA and CDR2 SNTAGT. The CDR3 loop is CASSPSGLTDTQYF. CDR3 coding DNA: TGTGCCAGCAGTCCTAGCGGGCTCACAGATACGCAGTATTTT.

As to this clone: This sample also contains other DNA sequences that code for the same CDR3. The gene calls are TRBV18 and TRBJ2-7; D is possibly TRBD1 or TRBD2 (5 bases each). CDR3 length: 15 residues. Trimming took 0 bases from V and 2 from J, leaving 11 bases between them. Germline V gene sequence: CDR1 KGHSH, CDR2 LQKENI. This chain's CDR3 is CASSPPGAPTYEQYF. CDR3 DNA sequence: TGTGCCAGCTCACCACCCGGGGCCCCAACCTACGAGCAGTACTTC.

V gene TRBV4-3 combines with J gene TRBJ2-7; D is perhaps TRBD2 (5 bases). In germline, CDR1 is LGHNA, CDR2 YSLEER. V was shortened by 0 bases and J by 4 bases, with 13 bases between the two germline ends. There are 15 residues in the CDR3. CDR3 region: CASSQDGRGSYEQYF. CDR3 DNA sequence: TGCGCCAGCAGCCAAGATGGGAGAGGGTCATACGAGCAGTACTTC.

This clone was counted only a few times. This chain joins TRBV7-9 and TRBJ2-7; D might be TRBD2 (6 bases). This CDR3 contains 15 residues. The germline V and J ends were trimmed by 2 bases and 1 base, with 12 bases remaining between them. CDR1 and CDR2 (germline): SEHNR, FQNEAQ (reference sequence). In DNA form, the CDR3 reads TGTGCCAGCAGCTTACGGGAGAGCGGGTCCTACGAGCAGTACTTC. Amino acids: CASSLRESGSYEQYF.

The chain couples TRBV6-4 to TRBJ2-1, with 11 bases matching TRBD2. Per the germline V gene, CDR1 is MRHNA and CDR2 is SNTAGT. The CDR3 runs to 16 residues. V lost 0 bases and J lost 9; bases outside the gene matches: 7. CDR3 sequence (DNA): TGTGCCAGCAGTGACTCGATAGCGGGAGGGCCGAGTGAGCAGTTCTTC. Residues: CASSDSIAGGPSEQFF.

The table lists this clone with a few counts. This chain joins TRBV28 and TRBJ1-5; D is ambiguous. Germline V gene sequence: CDR1 MDHEN, CDR2 SYDVKM. V lost 3 bases and J 4 bases, leaving 13 bases between the germline ends. The CDR3 totals 15 residues. The CDR3, as DNA: TGTGCCAGCAGTTTCGGCGGGTCACGTAATCAGCCCCAGCATTTT. This sequence encodes CASSFGGSRNQPQHF.

This chain links TRBV7-9 with TRBJ2-7, with D perhaps TRBD1 (6 bases). The ends were cut back, 1 base at V and 2 bases at J, with 15 bases in the middle. The germline gives CDR1 SEHNR, CDR2 FQNEAQ (reference sequence). The CDR3 is 16 amino acids. The CDR3 is CASSLGLRDNPYEQYF. CDR3 DNA: TGTGCCAGCAGCTTAGGGCTCCGGGACAACCCCTACGAGCAGTACTTC.

This clone showed up just a few times. The V call is TRBV28, the J call TRBJ2-7; D is possibly TRBD1 (6 bases). The V end was cut by 3 bases, the J end by 5 bases, with 11 bases between. CDR3 size: 13 residues. Germline CDR1 reads MDHEN; CDR2 reads SYDVKM. The CDR3 DNA follows: TGTGCCAGCAGTTTGCCGAACAGGGACGAGCAGTACTTC. Residues: CASSLPNRDEQYF.